These 5 T cell receptor beta chains were sequenced from one sample in a study of blood T cell repertoires in COVID-19. The data were produced by immunoSEQ multiplex PCR, yet TCRdb's version contains in-frame clones alone and is incomplete. The table records about 200,000 clones, around nine tenths of them present only once. Sequencing was carried out using PBMCs or T cells enriched from blood (not recorded which). These receptors all come from a young woman with acute COVID-19.

The chain combines TRBV6-8 with TRBJ2-3; TRBD1 aligns across 7 bases. Germline V gives CDR1 MNHGY, CDR2 SAAAGT. This CDR3 has 16 amino acids. V lost 2 bases, J lost 4 bases, and 9 bases stayed unmatched. Here the CDR3 DNA reads TGTGCCAGCAGTTACCAACAGGGGCGCAAGGCAGATACGCAGTATTTT. It yields the protein CASSYQQGRKADTQYF.

The V call is TRBV5-1, the J call TRBJ2-1, with D possibly TRBD2 on 5 matching bases. The CDR3 consists of 12 residues. V was shortened by 0 bases and J by 7 bases, with 5 bases between the two germline ends. Germline CDR1 SGHRS, CDR2 YFSETQ. Here the CDR3 DNA reads TGCGCCAGCAGCTTGGGGAGGAATGAGCAGTTCTTC. Amino acid sequence: CASSLGRNEQFF.

The chain has TRBV12-3 or TRBV12-4 and TRBJ1-4; D unclear. The ends were cut back, 6 bases at V and 8 bases at J, with 10 bases in the middle. This CDR3 region has 12 residues. CDR3 loop: CASRPAGEKLFF. The CDR3 DNA reads as TGTGCCAGCAGACCCGCCGGGGAAAAACTGTTTTTT.

The genes are TRBV3-1 (or the pseudogene TRBV3-2) and TRBJ2-1, with 12 bases aligning to TRBD2. The CDR3 contains 16 residues. Germline V lookup: CDR1 LGHDT, CDR2 YNNKEL (reference sequence). Trimming at V came to 4 bases and at J to 9 bases, leaving 10 bases not matched to a gene. This chain's CDR3 is CASSRERLAGELEQFF. In DNA form, the CDR3 reads TGTGCCAGCAGCCGGGAACGACTAGCGGGGGAGCTTGAGCAGTTCTTC.

The gene calls are TRBV10-3 and TRBJ2-5; TRBD2 matches at 8 bases. The CDR3 has 16 residues. CDR1 is ENHRY and CDR2 is SYGVKD in the germline V gene. With 4 bases clipped from V and 5 bases from J, the junction kept 12 bases outside the gene matches. The CDR3 loop is CAISADGTRRVETQYF. The CDR3 coding sequence is TGTGCCATCAGTGCCGACGGGACTAGGCGTGTGGAGACCCAGTACTTC.